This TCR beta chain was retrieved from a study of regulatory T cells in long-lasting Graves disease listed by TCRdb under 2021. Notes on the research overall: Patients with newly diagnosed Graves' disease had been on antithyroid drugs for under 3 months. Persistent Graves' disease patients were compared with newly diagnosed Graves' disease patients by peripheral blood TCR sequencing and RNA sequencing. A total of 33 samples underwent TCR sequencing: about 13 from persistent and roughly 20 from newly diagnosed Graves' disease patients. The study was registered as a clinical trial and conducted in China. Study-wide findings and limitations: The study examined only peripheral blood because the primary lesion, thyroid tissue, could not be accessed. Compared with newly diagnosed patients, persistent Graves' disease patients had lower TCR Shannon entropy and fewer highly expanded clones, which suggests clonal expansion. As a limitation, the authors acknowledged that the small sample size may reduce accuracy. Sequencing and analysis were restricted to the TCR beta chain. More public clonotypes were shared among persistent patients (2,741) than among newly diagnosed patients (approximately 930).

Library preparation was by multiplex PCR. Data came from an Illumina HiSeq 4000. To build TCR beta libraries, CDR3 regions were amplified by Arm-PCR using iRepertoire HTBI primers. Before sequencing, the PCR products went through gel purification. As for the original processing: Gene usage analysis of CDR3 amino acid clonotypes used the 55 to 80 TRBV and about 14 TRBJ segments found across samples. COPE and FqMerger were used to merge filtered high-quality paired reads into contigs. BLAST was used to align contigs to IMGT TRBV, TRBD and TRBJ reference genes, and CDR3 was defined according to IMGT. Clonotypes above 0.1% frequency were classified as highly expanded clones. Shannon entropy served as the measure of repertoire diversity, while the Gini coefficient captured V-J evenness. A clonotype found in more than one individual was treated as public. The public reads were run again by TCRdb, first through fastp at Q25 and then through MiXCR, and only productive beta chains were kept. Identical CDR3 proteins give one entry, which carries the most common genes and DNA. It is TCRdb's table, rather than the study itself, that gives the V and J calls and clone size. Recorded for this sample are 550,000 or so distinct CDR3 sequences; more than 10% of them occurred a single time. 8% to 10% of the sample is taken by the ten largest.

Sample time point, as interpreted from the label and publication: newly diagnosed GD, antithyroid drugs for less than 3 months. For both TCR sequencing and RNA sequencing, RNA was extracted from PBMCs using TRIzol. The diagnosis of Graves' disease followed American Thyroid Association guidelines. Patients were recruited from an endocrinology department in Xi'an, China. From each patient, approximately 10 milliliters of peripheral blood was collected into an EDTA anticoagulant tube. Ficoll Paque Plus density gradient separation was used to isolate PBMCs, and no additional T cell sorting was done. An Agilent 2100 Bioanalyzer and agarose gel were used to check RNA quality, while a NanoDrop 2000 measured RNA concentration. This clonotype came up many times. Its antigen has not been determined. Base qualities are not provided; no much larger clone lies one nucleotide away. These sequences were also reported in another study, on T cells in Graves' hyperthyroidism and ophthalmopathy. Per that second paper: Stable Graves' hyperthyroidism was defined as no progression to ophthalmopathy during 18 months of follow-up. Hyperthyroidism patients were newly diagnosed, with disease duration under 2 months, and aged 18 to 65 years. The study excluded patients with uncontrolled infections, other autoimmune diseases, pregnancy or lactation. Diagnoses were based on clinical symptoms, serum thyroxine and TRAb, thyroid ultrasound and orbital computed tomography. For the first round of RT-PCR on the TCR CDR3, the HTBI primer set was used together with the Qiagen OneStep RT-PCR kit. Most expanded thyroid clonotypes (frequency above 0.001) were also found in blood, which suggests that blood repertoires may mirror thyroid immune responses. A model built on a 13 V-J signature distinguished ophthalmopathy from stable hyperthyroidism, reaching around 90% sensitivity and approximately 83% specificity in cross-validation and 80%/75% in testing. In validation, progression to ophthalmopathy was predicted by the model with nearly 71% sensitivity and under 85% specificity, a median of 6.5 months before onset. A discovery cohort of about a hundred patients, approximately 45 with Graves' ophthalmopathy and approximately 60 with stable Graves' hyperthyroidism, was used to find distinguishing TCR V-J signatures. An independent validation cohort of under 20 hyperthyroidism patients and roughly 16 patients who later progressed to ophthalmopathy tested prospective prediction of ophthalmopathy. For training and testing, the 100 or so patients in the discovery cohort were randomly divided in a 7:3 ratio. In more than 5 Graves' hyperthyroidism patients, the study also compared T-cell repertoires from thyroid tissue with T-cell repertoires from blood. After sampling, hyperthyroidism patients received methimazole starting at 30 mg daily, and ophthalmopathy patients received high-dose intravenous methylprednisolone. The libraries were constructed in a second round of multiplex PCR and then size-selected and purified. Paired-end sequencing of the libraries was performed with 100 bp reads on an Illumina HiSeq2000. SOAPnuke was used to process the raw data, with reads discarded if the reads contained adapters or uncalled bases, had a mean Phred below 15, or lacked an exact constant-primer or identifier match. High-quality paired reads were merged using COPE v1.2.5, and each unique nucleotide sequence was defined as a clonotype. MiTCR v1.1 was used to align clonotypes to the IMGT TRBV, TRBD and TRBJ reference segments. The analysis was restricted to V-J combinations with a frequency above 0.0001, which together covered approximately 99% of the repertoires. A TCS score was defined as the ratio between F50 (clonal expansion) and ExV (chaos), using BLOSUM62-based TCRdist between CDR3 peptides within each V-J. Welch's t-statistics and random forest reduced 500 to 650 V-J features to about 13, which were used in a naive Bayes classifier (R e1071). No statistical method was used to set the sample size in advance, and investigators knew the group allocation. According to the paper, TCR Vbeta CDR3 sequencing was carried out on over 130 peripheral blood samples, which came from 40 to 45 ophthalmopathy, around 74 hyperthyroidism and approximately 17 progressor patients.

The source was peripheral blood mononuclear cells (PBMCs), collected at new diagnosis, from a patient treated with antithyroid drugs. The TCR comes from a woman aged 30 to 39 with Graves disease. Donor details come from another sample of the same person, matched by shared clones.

The nucleotides read TGTGCCAGCAGTGAAGGGTGGGCCGGAGATACGCAGTATTTT. Its protein product is CASSEGWAGDTQYF. Recombination linked TRBV2 to TRBJ2-3, with the D gene not clear enough to name. CDR1 and CDR2, per the germline V gene, are SNHLY and FYNNEI. V and J are truncated by 1 base and 5 bases respectively, leaving an intervening sequence of 10 bases. The CDR3 measures 14 amino acids from cysteine to phenylalanine. Only the CDR3 part of the read is kept: 42 bases, read in frame from the first base.